The present T cell receptor (beta chain) was sequenced within a study of blood T cell repertoires in COVID-19. Method: immunoSEQ multiplex PCR; TCRdb's copy keeps in-frame clones and lacks some. Of about 430,000 clones in the sample, roughly 88% were seen once. Inclusive of both ends, the CDR3 amounts to 15 amino acids. The germline gives CDR1 MNHEY, CDR2 SVGAGI. In regard to this clone: No DNA is shown, since the ends of the CDR3 on it are uncertain; the CDR3 is the one TCRdb lists.

The receptor comes from a woman aged 18-29 years who had been exposed to COVID-19. The gene calls are TRBV6-5 and TRBJ1-3; the DNA was not compared with TRBD1, the D call given in the table. Source material: PBMCs or T cells enriched from blood (not recorded which). CDR3 protein: CASSSSGQGGNTIYF.